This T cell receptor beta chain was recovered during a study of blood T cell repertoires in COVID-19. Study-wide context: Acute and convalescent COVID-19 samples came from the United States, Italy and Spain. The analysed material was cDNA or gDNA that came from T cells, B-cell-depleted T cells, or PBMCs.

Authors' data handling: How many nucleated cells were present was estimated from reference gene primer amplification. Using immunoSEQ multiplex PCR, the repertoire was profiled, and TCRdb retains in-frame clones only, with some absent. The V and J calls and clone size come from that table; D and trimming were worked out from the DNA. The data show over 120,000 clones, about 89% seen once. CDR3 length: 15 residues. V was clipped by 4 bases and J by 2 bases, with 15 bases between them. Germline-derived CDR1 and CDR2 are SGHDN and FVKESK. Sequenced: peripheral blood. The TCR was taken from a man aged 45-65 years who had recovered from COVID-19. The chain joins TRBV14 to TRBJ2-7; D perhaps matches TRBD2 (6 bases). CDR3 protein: CASSPSRGFAYEQYF. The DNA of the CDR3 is TGTGCCAGCAGCCCTTCACGGGGGTTCGCCTACGAGCAGTACTTC.